The present T cell receptor (beta chain) was sequenced within a study of cytomegalovirus exposure and HLA in healthy donors (TCRdb year 2017). Notes on the research overall: An earlier analysis of under 600 of the donors reported approximately 270 Gb of sequence data and around 120 million unique TCR beta sequences from 150 million to 200 million T cells. About 330 gigabases of sequencing data and around 85 million unique TCR sequences made up an early release that covered fewer than 650 HLA-typed donors. Of the roughly 400 genotyped donors, over 65% fell in the genetic ancestry cluster associated with self-reported Caucasian donors. The study was designed to test whether signatures of past pathogen exposure could be identified by cataloging public T cell receptors. The study used immunosequencing to profile the T cell repertoires of approximately 630 subjects and linked those repertoires to cytomegalovirus serostatus. Along with the 666-subject first cohort, a separate validation cohort of some 130 different subjects was used. To predict cytomegalovirus infection status, the study combined high-throughput TCR immunosequencing, statistical association of individual TCRs with disease status, and machine learning. To study patterns of TCR occurrence, a later analysis re-analyzed previously published TCR beta repertoires from 600 to 750 donors and added high-resolution HLA genotyping. In the later analysis, no new phenotypic data were used to find candidate immune exposures; instead, reliance was placed on TCR beta sequences and their occurrence across donors. An earlier analysis of fewer than 700 of the donors applied high-throughput TCR beta sequencing to assess whether each TCR beta V gene segment acted as functional or pseudogenic. Alongside the repertoire data, information on donor age, sex, ethnicity and CMV serostatus was compiled. A later genetic analysis took genome-wide SNP genotypes for about 55% of the 666 donors and used that subset as a discovery cohort. Every repertoire in the discovery cohort had been generated on one and the same sequencing platform. HLA typing covered class I and class II loci at four-digit resolution. The number of donors typed differed by locus, with 629-630 for A, B, C, DRB1 and DQB1, roughly 520 for DQA1, approximately 580 for DPA1, and 472 for DPB1. Because of strong linkage in the cohort, roughly five DR-DQ haplotypes were treated as single units for association and clustering. Among roughly 400 genotyped donors of the cohort, an average of around 220,000 unique TCR beta nucleotide sequences was sequenced per donor, of which about 18% were non-productive. General conclusions and limits of the study: Because some donors lacked HLA typing at each locus, the association tests relied only on the typed subset. Most CMV-associated TCR beta chains appeared to be HLA-restricted in a later analysis, and the HLA associations seemed to be driven largely by CMV exposure. A later genetic analysis reported fewer N-insertions in productive TCRs among donors in an Asian-associated ancestry cluster than the 666-donor mean. Presence/absence analyses assumed roughly uniform sequencing depth across donors, an assumption that may not hold. The authors suggested that the approach could potentially be generalized to other disease states and immunological phenotypes. In a later analysis, HLA-associated TCR beta chains showed more clonal expansion and lower generation probabilities than non-associated chains that were equally common. In the study, approximately 150 TCR beta chains were listed as associated with cytomegalovirus. Correlated functional status among segregating V segments might be attributable to linkage disequilibrium, but an unknown experimental factor could not be ruled out. Immune exposure information for the cohort was limited to CMV serostatus. A later analysis reported that several top co-occurrence clusters appeared linked to parvovirus B19, influenza, CMV and Epstein-Barr virus. At a false discovery rate of 0.05, a later analysis linked around 17,000 TCR beta sequences to specific HLA alleles. In an earlier analysis of roughly 500 of the donors, most TCR beta V segments appeared in productive rearrangements about 87% or about 30% of the time, broadly matching IMGT annotations. Some IMGT-functional V segments, including TRBV6-2 and TRBV6-3, could not be told apart with the 87-base-pair reads, so those segments were excluded. Cytomegalovirus status was reported to be diagnosed by the classifier with high specificity and sensitivity in both the original and validation cohorts. A group of highly shared sequence variants was considered likely to be a technical artifact of the sequencing pipeline. The earlier analysis of about 600 of the donors excluded around 17 rarely observed V segments, including chromosome 9 orphons, because counts were too low. A later analysis found that TCR association rates varied across HLA loci, with DRB1 alleles showing the most associated TCRs and HLA-C alleles the fewest. This cohort had only TCR beta chains sequenced, and the lack of alpha or paired-chain data limited which features could be detected. While some public TCRs were present in many individuals, most TCR sequences turned up only very rarely across donors. In a later genetic analysis, a missense DCLRE1C variant was associated with V-gene and J-gene trimming of TCR beta chains, and the association was replicated in an independent cohort. Strong co-occurrence of HLA alleles, especially DR and DQ, made assigning TCR associations to individual alleles difficult. Three of the identified cytomegalovirus-associated TCR beta chains were confirmed in vitro to be specific for cytomegalovirus antigens. A further reported finding was that TCR beta sequences accurately predicted the HLA-A and HLA-B alleles for most subjects in the first cohort.

The cohort consisted of hundreds of healthy bone marrow donors. All cohort members were sampled while nominally healthy, although unrecorded immune exposures were likely present. The donor was CMV seronegative and belonged to the group of under 400 seronegative cohort members. Every donor gave a peripheral blood sample, and the peripheral blood mononuclear cells from that sample were used for TCR beta sequencing. The Qiagen DNeasy Blood Extraction Kit was used to extract genomic DNA from the blood cell samples. Receptor libraries were prepared by the immunoSEQ multiplex PCR assay. For the multiplex PCR, a mixture combining 60 forward primers for TCR Vbeta segments and 13 reverse primers for TCR Jbeta segments was used. A multiplex PCR assay on genomic DNA amplified the CDR3 region of rearranged TCR beta genes. The Illumina HiSeq System was used to sequence the amplified TCR beta libraries as 87-base-pair reads. Regarding the original processing steps: A later analysis tallied roughly 76 million unique TCR beta chains across the 666 repertoires, and around 9.9 million of those chains were shared by two or more donors. A nearest-neighbor algorithm error-corrected the raw reads and collapsed the reads into unique sequences, merging closely related sequences to remove PCR and sequencing errors. Alignment of CDR3 sequences to IMGT reference sequences was used to assign V, D and J gene segments. Each retained sequence needed at least a six-nucleotide match to both a V gene segment and a J gene segment. Rearrangements were classified as productive when the CDR3 lacked stop codons and remained in frame with V and J, and all other rearrangements were classified as non-productive. Following IMGT convention, CDR3 was defined as the stretch from the second conserved V-encoded cysteine to the conserved J-encoded phenylalanine. Sequences without an unambiguous match to a single V gene segment were excluded from the earlier analysis of about 600 of the donors. An earlier analysis of 450 to 650 of the donors called V segments functional above 56.7% productive rearrangements and segregating when the between-donor standard deviation exceeded 5%. A statistical classification framework was built for diagnosing cytomegalovirus status from the catalog of TCR beta chain sequences. In a later analysis, TCR nucleotide sequences were compared against IMGT/GENE-DB human TR gene sequences so that V and J genes could be assigned. Using the TCRdist pipeline, a later analysis assigned CDR3 sequences along with most-parsimonious VDJ recombination scenarios. In a later analysis, each TCR beta chain was defined by its CDR3 amino acid sequence together with its V-gene family, and reads without a unique V-gene family were excluded. To address suspected cross-contamination and a sequencing artifact, a later analysis removed roughly 640 highly shared, low-generation-probability nucleotide sequences. For each public chain, a later analysis derived a clonal expansion index from normalized ranks of inferred template counts within each repertoire. A later analysis computed generation probabilities with a VDJ recombination model fitted to out-of-frame rearrangements, and checked the results against IGoR. In a later analysis, hypergeometric tests were used to score TCR-TCR, TCR-HLA and TCR-CMV co-occurrence, with a repertoire-size bias correction applied to TCR pairs. A later analysis estimated false discovery rates by permuting HLA or CMV assignments 20 times. In a later analysis, co-occurring TCRs were grouped with DBSCAN, and TCRdist sequence similarity was added when clustering was performed within HLA-allele-positive subsets. Repertoires with fewer than 30,000 or more than 120,000 public chains, plus five repertoires with anomalous nucleotide sharing, were excluded from co-occurrence clustering. Here the immuneACCESS table is served through TCRdb, limited to in-frame sequences with V and J called. Missing clones are a known gap in these copies; in checked studies unresolved V genes cover under half, and the rest lacks a known reason. Clonal size and the V and J genes are those of that table, whereas D and trimming came from the DNA. A total of tens of thousands of clones appear in this sample, approximately 81% of them only once. The ten largest clones represent over 3% of the sample.

To note about this clone: Which antigen it targets is not known. No clone much larger than this one lies a single base away; base qualities are absent.

The junction shows trimming of 0 bases on V and 0 bases on J, plus 8 bases between the germline ends. The CDR3, cysteine through phenylalanine, is 15 amino acids long. Of all the DNA, just the CDR3 is kept, 45 bases in frame from base 1. Sequences SGHAT (CDR1) and FQNNGV (CDR2) are obtained from the germline V gene. Sequencing input: PBMCs. The rearranged chain carries TRBV11-2 and TRBJ1-1, with an unclear D gene assignment. The clonotype originates from a woman between 35 and 50 years old in good health and CMV-seronegative. The DNA sequence is TGTGCCAGCAGCTTAGAGGGCATCATGAACACTGAAGCTTTCTTT. Translation gives CASSLEGIMNTEAFF.